This T cell receptor beta chain was sequenced in a study of T cell repertoires in cytomegalovirus infection. Study details: The public TCR beta signatures pointed to both CMV infection and matching HLA type.

Study observations and caveats: Dominating the ex vivo response were TCR beta clonotypes that were CMV-specific and HLA-C-restricted.

TCRdb independently ran MiXCR on the reads; one entry per CDR3 protein. The table has 650,000 to 900,000 distinct CDR3 sequences, approximately 32% seen once. There are 14 residues in the CDR3. Germline-derived CDR1 and CDR2 are SGHVS and FQNEAQ. Deletions cut 5 bases from V and 2 bases from J, with 10 bases between. Comments on this clonotype: The antigen remains undetermined.

This sequence joins TRBV7-8 and TRBJ1-3, with D hard to call. This receptor was obtained from a human donor in good health (CMV status not recorded). Some clones in this sample may be carry-over from other donors' samples. This sample comprised cultured CD8+ T cells from PBMCs, obtained from culture after CMV antigen stimulation. The CDR3 here is CASSPRPTGNTIYF. The DNA of the CDR3 is TGTGCCAGCAGCCCCCGGCCCACTGGAAACACCATATATTTT.